This T cell receptor beta chain appears in the sequencing data of a study of cytomegalovirus exposure and HLA in healthy donors. Background on the study: Of the donors genotyped, approximately 410 in all, around 76% fell in the Caucasian-associated ancestry cluster.

As for the donors, each was a healthy bone marrow donor. PCR amplification relied on 60 Vbeta primers (plus 13 Jbeta primers). Generated by immunoSEQ multiplex PCR, the TCRdb table keeps only in-frame clones and is missing some. In the table there are 84,000 or so clones, 65% to 80% of which are singletons. Whole-study findings and limits: A further, later analysis showed that HLA-associated TCR beta chains (compared with equally common others) were more clonally expanded.

Points on this clone: Its antigen is as yet unknown.

CDR1 and CDR2 from the germline V gene are MGHDK and SYGVNS. The length of the CDR3 is 15 residues. Unmatched junction bases numbered 3, after V lost 4 bases and J lost 3 bases. Sample: PBMCs. The sequence was collected from a man aged 25-40 years in good health and CMV-seronegative. The chain couples TRBV25-1 to TRBJ2-2; 9 bases agree with TRBD1. CDR3 protein: CASSGDRVYTGELFF. The CDR3 DNA reads as TGTGCCAGCAGTGGGGACAGGGTCTACACCGGGGAGCTGTTTTTT.